Below, 14 T cell receptor beta chains from the same sample are listed, as sequenced in a study of OX40 agonist ivuxolimab in advanced cancers. Here immunoSEQ multiplex PCR was the method, and the copy in TCRdb shows in-frame clones only, minus some. The sample lists approximately 47,000 clones, about 87% seen once, with more than 45% in the top ten. Sequencing was performed on CD4+ or CD8+ T cells sorted from blood, taken in a trial of the OX40 agonist ivuxolimab. Receptors were obtained from an adult with an advanced solid tumor such as melanoma, head and neck, liver or kidney cancer.

The CDR3 protein is CASSLGTGFEQFF. The CDR3 nucleotides are TGCGCCAGCAGCTTGGGGACAGGGTTTGAGCAGTTCTTC. This chain connects TRBV5-1 to TRBJ2-1, with 8 bases identical to TRBD1. Germline CDR1 is SGHRS and CDR2 is YFSETQ. The CDR3 sequence is 13 residues long. Unmatched junction bases numbered 2, after V lost 0 bases and J lost 9 bases.

This clone was seen only once. The V gene is TRBV4-2, the J gene TRBJ1-2; D gene uncertain. The CDR3 contains 14 residues. V dropped 0 bases and J dropped 5 bases, with 10 bases sitting between them. Germline V CDR1 and CDR2: LGHNA, YNFKEQ. The CDR3 region has the DNA TGTGCCAGCAGCCAAGATCGGAGCGGGTATGGCTACACCTTC. Residues: CASSQDRSGYGYTF.

The count of this clone is one. This chain connects TRBV15 to TRBJ1-1, with D hard to call. The CDR3 contains 15 residues. V was pared by 1 base and J by 14 bases, with 23 bases between. Germline assignment: CDR1 LNHNV and CDR2 YYDKDF (reference sequence). The CDR3 reads CATSRAAQIGVAGFF. The CDR3 bases are TGTGCCACCAGCAGAGCGGCTCAGATCGGAGTGGCGGGGTTCTTT.

The V call is TRBV2, the J call TRBJ1-3, with D possibly matching TRBD1 (5 bases). Trimming removed 3 bases from V and 6 bases from J, with 12 bases in between. CDR1 SNHLY and CDR2 FYNNEI come from the germline V gene. There are 14 residues in the CDR3. CDR3 protein: CASSDMGRENTIYF. The DNA of the CDR3 is TGTGCCAGCAGTGATATGGGCAGGGAAAACACCATATATTTT.

By proportion, this clone is hyperexpanded. The chain is built from TRBV4-1 and TRBJ1-5, with D possibly matching TRBD1 (5 bases). The CDR3 length is 15 residues. V dropped 0 bases and J dropped 4 bases, with 10 bases sitting between them. In germline, CDR1 is MGHRA, CDR2 YSYEKL. CDR3 loop: CASSQEPGLNQPQHF. For the CDR3, the DNA is TGCGCCAGCAGCCAAGAGCCGGGGCTGAATCAGCCCCAGCATTTT.

The chain combines TRBV9 with TRBJ2-6; 7 nucleotides line up with TRBD1. Germline CDR1 SGDLS, CDR2 YYNGEE. CDR3 length: 15 residues. The trim removed 4 bases at V and 4 bases at J, leaving 5 bases unmatched. For the CDR3, the DNA is TGTGCCAGCAGCCTTACAGGGGCGGGGGCCAACGTCCTGACTTTC. This gives the protein CASSLTGAGANVLTF.

V usage is TRBV6-5 and J usage is TRBJ1-5; D ambiguous. Germline CDR1 reads MNHEY; CDR2 reads SVGAGI. The CDR3 consists of 13 residues. The germline V and J ends were trimmed by 2 bases and 0 bases, with 2 bases remaining between them. The CDR3 DNA reads TGTGCCAGCAGTTACGGTAGCAATCAGCCCCAGCATTTT. It encodes CASSYGSNQPQHF.

The V call is TRBV28, the J call TRBJ1-1; no clear D gene. This CDR3 has 14 amino acids. The V end lost 10 bases, the J end lost 4 bases, and 19 bases lay between the germline ends. In germline, CDR1 is MDHEN, CDR2 SYDVKM. Written as DNA, the CDR3 is TGTGCCACCTCTGTCCCAGCCCGGGGCACTGAAGCTTTCTTT. Translating gives CATSVPARGTEAFF.

This chain connects TRBV11-2 to TRBJ2-7, with unresolved D. CDR1 is SGHAT and CDR2 is FQNNGV in the germline V gene. Trimming cost V 5 bases and J 3 bases, with 14 bases left between them. The CDR3 is 14 residues long. The CDR3 nucleotides are TGTGCCAGCAGCCCGGCGGCAGTGGACTACGAGCAGTACTTC. This codes for CASSPAAVDYEQYF.

The CDR3 is CASSKIVWGYYGYTF. DNA of the CDR3: TGTGCCAGCAGCAAGATCGTGTGGGGGTACTATGGCTACACCTTC. V gene TRBV21-1 combines with J gene TRBJ1-2. TRBV21-1 is a known pseudogene. The CDR3 runs to 15 residues.

J is TRBJ1-4 and V is TRBV9; D ambiguous. With 4 bases removed from V and 8 bases from J, the gap between germline ends came to 15 bases. The germline V gene has CDR1 SGDLS and CDR2 YYNGEE. The CDR3 is made up of 14 amino acids. CDR3 sequence reads: CASSTSFGGEKLFF. The CDR3, as DNA: TGTGCCAGCAGCACCTCCTTCGGAGGCGAAAAACTGTTTTTT.

The chain employs TRBV9 and TRBJ2-2, with a tentative D call TRBD1 (8 bases). Germline-derived CDR1 and CDR2 are SGDLS and YYNGEE. V lost 4 bases and J lost 7, with 20 bases in between. The CDR3 totals 16 residues. CDR3 region: CASSSRTGRESGELFF. CDR3 nucleotides: TGTGCCAGCAGCTCACGGACAGGGAGGGAGAGCGGGGAGCTGTTTTTT.

The genes are TRBV7-8 and TRBJ1-2, with D perhaps TRBD1 (5 bases). Between the trimmed V and J ends, which lost 5 bases and 4 bases, there was a span of 17 bases. The CDR3 spans 15 residues. Germline V lookup: CDR1 SGHVS, CDR2 FQNEAQ. CDR3 in DNA: TGTGCCAGCAGCGTAACAGAGGACACCCCCTATGGCTACACCTTC. Translation gives CASSVTEDTPYGYTF.

The chain uses TRBV5-6 and TRBJ1-2; a possible D gene is TRBD1 (5 bases). The length of the CDR3 is 12 residues. CDR1 is SGHDT and CDR2 is YYEEEE in the germline V gene. With 3 bases removed from V and 9 bases from J, the gap between germline ends came to 12 bases. CDR3 coding DNA: TGTGCCAGCAGCTACGACAGACTAAGCTACACCTTC. Its translation is CASSYDRLSYTF.